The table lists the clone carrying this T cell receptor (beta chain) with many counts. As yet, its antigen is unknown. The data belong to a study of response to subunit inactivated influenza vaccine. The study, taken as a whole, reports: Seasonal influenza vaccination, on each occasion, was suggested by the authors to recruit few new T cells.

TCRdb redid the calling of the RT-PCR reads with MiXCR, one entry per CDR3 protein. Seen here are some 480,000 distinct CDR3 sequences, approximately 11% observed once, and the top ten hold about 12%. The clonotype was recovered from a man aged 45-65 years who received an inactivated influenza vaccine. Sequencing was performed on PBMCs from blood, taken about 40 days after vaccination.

CDR3 amino acids: CASTLTGALTDTQYF. The CDR3 bases are TGTGCCAGCACCTTGACAGGGGCCCTCACAGATACGCAGTATTTT. The rearrangement joins TRBV12-3 or TRBV12-4 to TRBJ2-3, with 8 bases fitting TRBD1. V shed 7 bases and J 2 bases; nucleotides not matched to a gene: 8. The CDR3 length is 15 residues.